The 27 T cell receptor beta chains below come from one sample, sequenced in a study of regulatory T cells in long-lasting Graves disease. Arm-PCR with iRepertoire HTBI primers amplified the CDR3 regions for these TCR beta libraries. In TCRdb, the multiplex PCR reads were re-called with MiXCR into one record per CDR3 protein. There are under 300,000 distinct CDR3 sequences in the sample; 20% occur only once, and about 15% lies in the top ten. This sample's time point: newly diagnosed GD, antithyroid drugs for less than 3 months. RNA from PBMCs was the source of the TCR library. The sequencing used peripheral blood mononuclear cells (PBMCs), collected at new diagnosis, from a patient treated with antithyroid drugs. These receptors all stem from a female donor with Graves disease.

The sample holds a few counts of this clonotype. V and J are TRBV18 and TRBJ2-6; no clear D. The V end was cut by 2 bases, the J end by 0 bases, with 8 bases between. The CDR3 has 16 amino acids. Germline CDR1 reads KGHSH; CDR2 reads LQKENI. The CDR3 coding sequence is TGTGCCAGCTCACCAAGGGCCAACTCTGGGGCCAACGTCCTGACTTTC. Residues: CASSPRANSGANVLTF.

This clonotype appeared many times. The rearrangement joins TRBV9 to TRBJ2-7; no definite D call. The germline CDR1 and CDR2 sequences are SGDLS and YYNGEE. The CDR3 contains 14 residues. V gave up 0 bases and J gave up 2 bases, with 9 bases separating them. In DNA, the CDR3 is TGTGCCAGCAGCGTAGATCCCGGCCCCTACGAGCAGTACTTC. Encoded protein: CASSVDPGPYEQYF.

The chain couples TRBV7-8 to TRBJ1-5; a possible D gene is TRBD1 (5 bases). CDR1 SGHVS and CDR2 FQNEAQ come from the germline V gene. Trimming took off 8 bases at V and 1 base at J, with 9 bases between the two ends. The CDR3 loop spans 13 amino acids. CDR3 sequence (DNA): TGTGCCAGCGCACAGGCGAGCAATCAGCCCCAGCATTTT. Protein sequence: CASAQASNQPQHF.

The V and J genes are TRBV2 and TRBJ2-7; 13 nucleotides agree with TRBD2. Per germline, CDR1 SNHLY and CDR2 FYNNEI. Losses at the gene ends were 6 bases for V and 0 bases for J; bases not matched to a gene: 8. The CDR3 sequence is 17 residues long. CDR3 amino acids: CASRETSGGASSYEQYF. CDR3 DNA: TGTGCCAGCAGGGAAACTAGCGGGGGGGCGAGCTCCTACGAGCAGTACTTC.

The gene calls are TRBV19 and TRBJ1-2; 7 bases fit TRBD1. Germline CDR1 LNHDA, CDR2 SQIVND (reference sequence). The CDR3 totals 15 residues. Trimming at V came to 6 bases and at J to 2 bases, leaving 9 bases not matched to a gene. This chain's CDR3 is CASSRPETGNYGYTF. CDR3 DNA: TGTGCCAGTAGCCGCCCAGAGACAGGGAACTATGGCTACACCTTC.

This clonotype was seen a handful of times. Just one base apart from a much larger clone, this may be a read error. The rearrangement joins TRBV2 to TRBJ2-3; D is uncertain. The germline gives CDR1 SNHLY, CDR2 FYNNEI. The CDR3 covers 13 residues. The CDR3 DNA is TGTGTCAGCAGTGAGGAGAGCACAGATACGCAGTATTTT. Translating it yields CVSSEESTDTQYF.

This clonotype was picked up a small number of times. V gene TRBV19 combines with J gene TRBJ2-7; possibly TRBD1 for D (6 bases). The CDR3 is made up of 13 amino acids. The germline V gene has CDR1 LNHDA and CDR2 SQIVND (reference sequence). V was pared by 7 bases and J by 3 bases, with 13 bases between. CDR3 in DNA: TGTGCCAGTAATGGGGGCAAGAACTACGAGCAGTACTTC. It translates to CASNGGKNYEQYF.

The chain carries TRBV7-2 and TRBJ2-1, with 8 bases fitting TRBD2. This CDR3 comprises 13 residues. The junction had 5 bases not matched to a gene; V was cut back by 6 bases and J by 7 bases. CDR1 SGHTA and CDR2 FQGNSA come from the germline V gene. This CDR3 reads CASRSGGGNEQFF. In DNA form, the CDR3 reads TGTGCCAGCAGATCCGGGGGGGGGAATGAGCAGTTCTTC.

The table lists this clonotype with many counts. The chain carries TRBV5-5 and TRBJ2-7, with 7 bases fitting TRBD1. Germline lookup yields CDR1 SGHKS and CDR2 YYEKEE (reference sequence). The CDR3 totals 14 residues. With V trimmed by 2 bases and J by 2 bases, 4 bases remained unmatched. The chain's CDR3 is CASSFLGGAYEQYF. In nucleotides, the CDR3 is TGTGCCAGCAGCTTTTTAGGGGGCGCCTACGAGCAGTACTTC.

This clonotype came up a few times. The chain couples TRBV7-9 to TRBJ2-7; D gene uncertain. CDR1 is SEHNR, CDR2 FQNEAQ, per germline (reference sequence). Between the trimmed V and J ends, which lost 6 bases and 6 bases, there was a span of 18 bases. The CDR3 is 14 residues long. This CDR3 is CASSLGRSYGEQYF. The DNA of the CDR3 is TGTGCCAGCAGTCTAGGGCGCAGTTATGGCGAGCAGTACTTC.

V gene TRBV20-1 combines with J gene TRBJ1-2, with 7 nucleotides matching TRBD1. CDR1 is DFQATT, CDR2 SNEGSKA, per germline (reference sequence). J gave up 4 bases and V 3 bases, and 5 bases lay outside the gene matches. This CDR3 has 13 amino acids. The CDR3 protein is CSASTGAAYGYTF. The DNA for the CDR3 is TGCAGTGCTAGCACAGGGGCCGCCTATGGCTACACCTTC.

The sample holds many counts of this clonotype. The gene calls are TRBV11-1 and TRBJ1-6, with no clear D. This CDR3 is built from 13 residues. The V end was cut by 5 bases, the J end by 9 bases, with 11 bases between. CDR1 is SGHAT, CDR2 FQDESV, per germline (reference sequence). The CDR3 is CASSRLGGSPLHF. The CDR3, as DNA: TGTGCCAGCAGCAGACTCGGAGGTTCACCCCTCCACTTT.

The V call is TRBV7-2, the J call TRBJ2-1; 9 nucleotides line up with TRBD1. V shed 4 bases, J shed 5 bases, and the junction held 9 bases outside the gene matches. Germline lookup yields CDR1 SGHTA and CDR2 FQGNSA. The CDR3 runs 16 residues. The CDR3 reads CASSSSGQGMDNEQFF. In DNA, the CDR3 is TGTGCCAGCAGCTCCTCCGGACAGGGGATGGACAATGAGCAGTTCTTC.

This clonotype has a count of ten or more. The gene calls are TRBV10-3 and TRBJ1-2, with D perhaps TRBD1 (5 bases). Germline CDR1 reads ENHRY; CDR2 reads SYGVKD. This CDR3 is built from 13 residues. With 7 bases removed from V and 3 bases from J, the gap between germline ends came to 12 bases. This chain's CDR3 is CAITPGQDYGYTF. CDR3 coding DNA: TGTGCCATCACCCCGGGGCAGGACTATGGCTACACCTTC.

Turning to this clonotype: This could be a read error, since a much larger clone is one nucleotide away. The chain recombines TRBV30 with TRBJ2-7; weak D call: TRBD1 (6 bases). This CDR3 contains 13 residues. V shed 3 bases and J shed 3 bases, with 12 bases lying between them. Germline values: CDR1 GTSNPN, CDR2 SVGIG (reference sequence). The CDR3 is CAWSTGSLYEQYF. In nucleotides, the CDR3 is TGTGCCTGGAGCACAGGGTCTCTCTACGAGCAGTACTTC.

Notes on this clonotype: Being one base from a much bigger clone, this may be a read error. The genes are TRBV6-2 or TRBV6-3 and TRBJ2-1; 7 positions agree with TRBD2. The CDR3 is made up of 19 amino acids. The V and J ends lost 6 bases and 0 bases, in that order; junction bases with no gene match: 17. Germline values: CDR1 MNHEY, CDR2 SVGEGT. The CDR3 loop is CASSGGVGRHRSSYNEQFF. CDR3 in DNA: TGTGCCAGCAGCGGAGGGGTCGGGAGGCACAGGAGCTCCTACAATGAGCAGTTCTTC.

The chain employs TRBV12-3 or TRBV12-4 and TRBJ2-7; D uncertain. The CDR3 is 11 residues long. Trimming removed 6 bases from V and 3 bases from J, with 6 bases in between. The CDR3 sequence is CASSHDYEQYF. In DNA form, the CDR3 reads TGTGCCAGCAGCCATGACTACGAGCAGTACTTC.

This clonotype occurred many times. The chain links TRBV6-2 or TRBV6-3 to TRBJ1-5; D uncertain. V dropped 1 base and J dropped 4 bases, with 5 bases sitting between them. CDR1 is MNHEY and CDR2 is SVGEGT in the germline V gene. This CDR3 is 13 amino acids long. CDR3 region: CASSYYPNQPQHF. The CDR3 coding sequence is TGTGCCAGCAGTTACTACCCAAATCAGCCCCAGCATTTT.

This clonotype has only a few counts. The genes are TRBV4-1 and TRBJ2-7; 8 positions agree with TRBD1. Germline V gene sequence: CDR1 MGHRA, CDR2 YSYEKL. With V trimmed by 4 bases and J by 1 base, 6 bases remained unmatched. The CDR3 is 15 residues long. The CDR3 DNA is TGCGCCAGCAGCCGAACCGGGACAGGATCCTACGAGCAGTACTTC. This gives the protein CASSRTGTGSYEQYF.

This clonotype was seen ten or more times. V usage is TRBV12-3 or TRBV12-4 and J usage is TRBJ2-7; 9 bases agree with TRBD2. The ends lost 10 bases at V and 0 bases at J; junction bases unmatched: 7. CDR3 length: 14 residues. The CDR3 loop reads CATRRGGDSYEQYF. DNA of the CDR3: TGTGCCACCCGACGCGGGGGGGACTCCTACGAGCAGTACTTC.

This clonotype was counted between two and nine times. This chain connects TRBV6-1 to TRBJ2-1; no definite D call. The V gene lost 1 base and the J gene lost 0 bases, with 7 bases spanning the gap. Germline CDR1 MNHNS, CDR2 SASEGT. The CDR3 consists of 15 residues. The CDR3 coding sequence is TGTGCCAGCAGTGAAGAACTTGCCTCCTACAATGAGCAGTTCTTC. Its translation is CASSEELASYNEQFF.

This clonotype was observed at least ten times. The V call is TRBV30, the J call TRBJ1-2; no clear D. The CDR3 is 10 residues long. The V end was cut by 0 bases, the J end by 6 bases, with 2 bases between. Looked up from germline, CDR1 is GTSNPN and CDR2 is SVGIG (reference sequence). CDR3 bases: TGTGCCTGGAGTGTTCATGGCTACACCTTC. Translating gives CAWSVHGYTF.

This clonotype was counted at least ten times. This chain connects TRBV7-2 to TRBJ2-1; D is ambiguous. In germline, CDR1 is SGHTA, CDR2 FQGNSA. The V end was cut by 2 bases, the J end by 1 base, with 6 bases between. CDR3 length equals 14 residues. The CDR3 reads CASSLLPSYNEQFF. DNA for the CDR3: TGTGCCAGCAGCTTACTCCCTTCCTACAATGAGCAGTTCTTC.

Concerning this clonotype itself: This may be a read error: a much more frequent sequence differs by one nucleotide. The chain links TRBV20-1 to TRBJ2-5; TRBD1 agrees at 8 bases. The trim removed 3 bases at V and 0 bases at J, leaving 6 bases unmatched. Germline V gives CDR1 DFQATT, CDR2 SNEGSKA (reference sequence). This CDR3 is 15 amino acids long. DNA for the CDR3: TGCAGTGCTAGCGAGGCAGGGGGCTACCAAGAGACCCAGTACTTC. Protein sequence: CSASEAGGYQETQYF.

This clonotype was counted many times. The V and J genes are TRBV6-5 and TRBJ1-2; D possibly corresponds to TRBD1 (5 bases). This CDR3 has 13 residues. V was shortened by 2 bases and J by 6 bases, with 10 bases between the two germline ends. Germline V gene data show CDR1 as MNHEY and CDR2 as SVGAGI. The CDR3 DNA sequence: TGTGCCAGCAGTTACAAGGCAGGGAATGGCTACACCTTC. Its protein is CASSYKAGNGYTF.

The rearrangement joins TRBV12-3 or TRBV12-4 to TRBJ2-1, with D perhaps assigned TRBD1 or TRBD2 (5 bases each). Trimming shortened V by 6 bases and J by 9 bases, and 15 bases separated the two germline ends. The CDR3 consists of 13 residues. The DNA of the CDR3 is TGTGCCAGCAGACCAACCTGGGACGGTGAGCAGTTCTTC. Translation gives CASRPTWDGEQFF.

This clonotype was recorded many times. The chain is built from TRBV6-2 or TRBV6-3 and TRBJ1-1; the D is unclear. Trimming removed 0 bases from V and 6 bases from J, with 5 bases in between. Germline V gene data show CDR1 as MNHEY and CDR2 as SVGEGT. The CDR3 is 12 amino acids. The CDR3 loop is CASSYSGSEAFF. CDR3 bases: TGTGCCAGCAGTTACTCTGGCTCTGAAGCTTTCTTT.